This TCR beta chain derives from a study of shared clonotypes between healthy human individuals. Germline V CDR1 and CDR2: SGHAT, FQNNGV. The CDR3 contains 15 residues. With 5 bases removed from V and 1 base from J, the gap between germline ends came to 13 bases. Concerning this clone: Its antigen is currently unknown.

Study conclusions and caveats: It was the non-shared clonotypes that had lower generation probabilities than clonotypes shared by all four donors. With a few donors compared, 4% to 5% of naive CD4 clonotypes were shared. The represented genetic and exposure-history diversity was limited by the small number of donors.

Assay used: immunoSEQ multiplex PCR; TCRdb lists only in-frame clones, some missing. This repertoire shows approximately 1.5 million clones, around 98% found once; its top ten account for roughly 0.4%. The sequence came from a man aged 25 to 45 in good health. Sequencing was performed on naive CD4+ T cells sorted from blood. Specified subset: CD45RA+ positively selected. V and J are TRBV11-2 and TRBJ2-3, with a tentative D call TRBD1 (6 bases). The CDR3 region is CASSVLGAGTDTQYF. CDR3 coding DNA: TGTGCCAGCAGCGTATTGGGGGCCGGCACAGATACGCAGTATTTT.